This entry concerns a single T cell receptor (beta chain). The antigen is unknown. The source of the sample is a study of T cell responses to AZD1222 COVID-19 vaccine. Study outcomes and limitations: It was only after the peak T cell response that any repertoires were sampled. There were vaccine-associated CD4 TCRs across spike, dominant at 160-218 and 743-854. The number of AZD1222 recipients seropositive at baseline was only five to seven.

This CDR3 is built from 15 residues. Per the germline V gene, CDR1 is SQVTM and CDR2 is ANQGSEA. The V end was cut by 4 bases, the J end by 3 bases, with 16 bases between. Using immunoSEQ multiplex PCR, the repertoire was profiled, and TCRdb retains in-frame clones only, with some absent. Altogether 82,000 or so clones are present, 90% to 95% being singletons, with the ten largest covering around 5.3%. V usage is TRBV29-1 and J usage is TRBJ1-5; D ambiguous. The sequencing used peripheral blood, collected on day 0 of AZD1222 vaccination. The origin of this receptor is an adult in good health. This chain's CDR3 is CSVGVGTGNNQPQHF. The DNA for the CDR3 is TGCAGCGTTGGGGTCGGTACGGGGAACAATCAGCCCCAGCATTTT.